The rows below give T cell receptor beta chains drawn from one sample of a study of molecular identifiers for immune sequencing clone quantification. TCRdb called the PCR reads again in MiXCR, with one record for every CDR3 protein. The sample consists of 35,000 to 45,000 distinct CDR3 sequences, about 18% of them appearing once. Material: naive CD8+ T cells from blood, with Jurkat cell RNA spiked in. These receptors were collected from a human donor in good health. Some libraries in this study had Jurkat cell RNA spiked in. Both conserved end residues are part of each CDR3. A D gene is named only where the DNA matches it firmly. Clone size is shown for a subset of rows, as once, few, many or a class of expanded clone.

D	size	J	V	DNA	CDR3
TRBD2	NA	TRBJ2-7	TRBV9	TGTGCCAGCAGCGTAGCAAGCGGGGGGACCTACGAGCAGTACTTC	CASSVASGGTYEQYF
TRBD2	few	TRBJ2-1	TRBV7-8	TGTGCCAGCAGCTCGGGACTAGCGGTTTCCAATGAGCAGTTCTTC	CASSSGLAVSNEQFF
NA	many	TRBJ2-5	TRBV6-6	TGTGCCAGCAGTTACTGGCCGGGAGTAGGAGAGACCCAGTACTTC	CASSYWPGVGETQYF
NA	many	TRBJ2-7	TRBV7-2	TGTGCCAGCAGCTCCGGGACGATCAGCTCCTACGAGCAGTACTTC	CASSSGTISSYEQYF
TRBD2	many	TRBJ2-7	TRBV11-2	TGTGCCAGCAGCATGTGGACTAGCGTTGACTCCTACGAGCAGTACTTC	CASSMWTSVDSYEQYF
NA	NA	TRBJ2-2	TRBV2	TGTGCCCGCCAGACGGTGAACACCGGGGAGCTGTTTTTT	CARQTVNTGELFF
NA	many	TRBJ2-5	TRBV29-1	TGCAGCGTTGCCAACATAGGGGAGACCCAGTACTTC	CSVANIGETQYF
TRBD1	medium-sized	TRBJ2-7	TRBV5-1	TGCGCCAGCAGCTGGGACAGGAACTACGAGCAGTACTTC	CASSWDRNYEQYF
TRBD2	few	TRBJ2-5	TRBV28	TGTGCCAGCAGACAATTAACTCTAGCGGTTTTACAAGAGACCCAGTACTTC	CASRQLTLAVLQETQYF
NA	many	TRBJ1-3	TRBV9	TGTGCCAGCAGCGTAGCTCTGGGGGTGAGCTCTGGAAACACCATATATTTT	CASSVALGVSSGNTIYF
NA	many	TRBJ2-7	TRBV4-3	TGCGCCAGCAGCCAGCGAGTCAGTTCCCACGAGCAGTACTTC	CASSQRVSSHEQYF
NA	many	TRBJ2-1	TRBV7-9	TGTGCCAGCAGCTTAGTGTCACAGTACAATGAGCAGTTCTTC	CASSLVSQYNEQFF
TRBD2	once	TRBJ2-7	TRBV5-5	TGTGCCAGCGGCTTGGGACTAGCGGGGTTACACGAGCAGTACTTC	CASGLGLAGLHEQYF
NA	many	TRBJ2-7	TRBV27	TGTGCCAGCAGTTTGGGGGGCCCTCCCCAAGGCGGAGTGCAGTACTTC	CASSLGGPPQGGVQYF
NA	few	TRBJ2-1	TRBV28	TGTGCCAGCAGTTTTTTTTCGGCGGGACCCCACAATGAGCAGTTCTTC	CASSFFSAGPHNEQFF